A selection of T cell receptor beta chains follows, all from one sample in a study of blood T cell repertoires in COVID-19. Repertoires were generated with immunoSEQ multiplex PCR, while TCRdb's copy carries only in-frame clones and drops some. The sample contains 180,000 or so clones, around nine tenths of which appear only once. The sequenced material came from peripheral blood. The receptors shown here come from a man between 18 and 35 years old with active or convalescent COVID-19. Both conserved end residues are part of each CDR3. The D gene is left open where the match is weak.

>14|-|TRBV5-5|TRBJ1-2
CASSLESGRGGYTF
>13|TRBD1|TRBV19|TRBJ1-5
CASKDRANQPQHF
>13|-|TRBV6-5|TRBJ1-6
CATNLVTGSPLHF
>14|TRBD2|TRBV2|TRBJ2-1
CASSERGGYNEQFF
>17|TRBD1|TRBV3-1/TRBV3-2|TRBJ2-3
CASSQDFDRANTDTQYF
>16|-|TRBV6-5|TRBJ1-4
CASSYSRPRRDEKLFF
>12|-|TRBV23-1|TRBJ1-2
CAGRPVNYGYTF
>16|TRBD1|TRBV6-1|TRBJ1-2
CASSEAGAGGAYGYTF
>10|-|TRBV2|TRBJ2-7
CASSGTGLLF
>16|TRBD2|TRBV6-2/TRBV6-3|TRBJ2-7
CASSYYGSGRAYEQYF
>13|-|TRBV12-3/TRBV12-4|TRBJ2-7
CASSFGGYYEQYF
>14|-|TRBV30|TRBJ1-1
CAWRTPGMNTEAFF
>13|TRBD1|TRBV6-5|TRBJ1-1
CASSPHRGTEAFF
>14|TRBD1|TRBV19|TRBJ2-7
CATQLQTGSSEQYF
>14|-|TRBV6-5|TRBJ1-1
CASRQGSPNTEAFF
>15|-|TRBV7-9|TRBJ2-3
CASSSGGNPTDTQYF
>14|TRBD1|TRBV4-2|TRBJ1-1
CASSHMGQGAVAFF
>17|-|TRBV4-1|TRBJ2-2
CASSQVSAGEGAGELFF
>13|TRBD1|TRBV11-2|TRBJ1-1
CASSYTGDTEAFF
>18|TRBD1|TRBV10-1|TRBJ2-1
CASSENRNRGGSYNEQFF
>13|TRBD2|TRBV6-6|TRBJ2-1
CASRDSGANEQFF
>15|-|TRBV4-3|TRBJ1-4
CASSHGTGGDEKLFF
>11|-|TRBV28|TRBJ1-1
CASSFSSEAFF
>14|-|TRBV5-1|TRBJ1-1
CASSLSSGGTEAFF
>14|-|TRBV4-1|TRBJ1-2
CASSLPGSNYGYTF
>15|-|TRBV4-3|TRBJ1-6
CASSQVVGRTSPLHF
>13|-|TRBV6-4|TRBJ1-1
CASSEGAGTEAFF
>15|TRBD1|TRBV15|TRBJ2-7
CATSRRGTGANEQYF
>13|-|TRBV19|TRBJ2-5
CASSPGQTETQYF
>15|-|TRBV6-1|TRBJ1-5
CASSEAWQFNQPQHF
>14|TRBD2|TRBV20-1|TRBJ2-2
CSASERGNTGELFF